Here is one TCR beta chain with its context. Its antigen is as yet unknown. Assay used: immunoSEQ multiplex PCR; TCRdb lists only in-frame clones, some missing. This sample has around 1,900,000 clones, with roughly 93% found just once. This record comes from a study of shared clonotypes between healthy human individuals. The germline gives CDR1 SGHDT, CDR2 YYEEEE. Trimming stripped 0 bases from V and 4 bases from J, with 13 bases between. The CDR3 consists of 16 residues. Naive-designated CD8 cells lacked CD45RO, were positively enriched for CCR7, and omitted terminally differentiated effector memory CD45RA+ cells. Overall study findings and caveats: Non-shared clonotypes were found to have lower generation probabilities than the clonotypes that were shared by all four of the sorted-subset donors.

The material sequenced was naive CD8+ T cells from PBMCs. This chain links TRBV5-6 with TRBJ2-2; a weak D match, TRBD2 (7 bases). This receptor was identified in a young man in good health. Some clones in this sample may be carry-over from other donors' samples. The CDR3, as DNA: TGTGCCAGCAGCTTGGGGCAGGGGAGGGCCACCGGGGAGCTGTTTTTT. Its protein is CASSLGQGRATGELFF. The full variable domain, its missing parts supplied by reference TRBV5-6 and TRBJ2-2, is DAGVTQSPTHLIKTRGQQVTLRCSPKSGHDTVSWYQQALGQGPQFIFQYYEEEERQRGNFPDRFSGHQFPNYSSELNVNALLLGDSALYLCASSLGQGRATGELFFGEGSRLTVL.